These T cell receptor beta chains were read from a single sample in a study of naive and memory T cell subsets. Using its own MiXCR run on the UMI-ligation and nested PCR reads, TCRdb lists one record per CDR3 protein. The table records 130,000 to 150,000 distinct CDR3 sequences, about 20% of them present only once. The sequencing sample was made of naive CD4+ T cells from blood. The receptors originated from a human donor in good health. Both conserved end residues are part of each CDR3. The order of the fields is V gene, J gene, D gene, clone size, CDR3 protein, CDR3 DNA. D genes are given only for firm matches. Only some rows state a clone size, as once, few, many or a class for expanded clones.

>TRBV7-6|TRBJ2-2|.|few
CASRNGQNTGELFF
TGTGCCAGCAGGAACGGACAGAACACCGGGGAGCTGTTTTTT
>TRBV2|TRBJ2-4|.|few
CASSGSGVNIQYF
TGTGCCAGCAGCGGGAGTGGAGTCAACATTCAGTACTTC
>TRBV6-2/TRBV6-3|TRBJ2-7|.|few
CASSYPNLSGYEQYF
TGTGCCAGCAGTTACCCGAACCTAAGTGGGTACGAGCAGTACTTC
>TRBV5-4|TRBJ2-5|.|.
CASRDGTDQETQYF
TGTGCCAGCAGAGACGGGACCGATCAAGAGACCCAGTACTTC
>TRBV7-2|TRBJ1-1|.|.
CASSLEDGLVNTEAFF
TGTGCCAGCAGCTTAGAGGATGGGCTAGTGAACACTGAAGCTTTCTTT
>TRBV12-3/TRBV12-4|TRBJ1-5|.|.
CASRLQGVSNQPQHF
TGTGCCAGCAGATTACAGGGAGTAAGCAATCAGCCCCAGCATTTT
>TRBV5-4|TRBJ2-5|TRBD1|few
CASRPTDRSQETQYF
TGTGCCAGCAGACCTACGGACAGGAGCCAAGAGACCCAGTACTTC
>TRBV20-1|TRBJ2-7|TRBD2|many
CSARDLGGRDEQYF
TGCAGTGCTAGAGATCTGGGAGGGCGGGACGAGCAGTACTTC
>TRBV20-1|TRBJ1-5|.|few
CSASRDGNQPQHF
TGCAGTGCTAGCCGGGACGGCAATCAGCCCCAGCATTTT
>TRBV3-1|TRBJ2-6|TRBD1|.
CASSRHFGQASSGANVLTF
TGTGCCAGCAGCCGACACTTCGGACAGGCAAGCTCTGGGGCCAACGTCCTGACTTTC
>TRBV12-3/TRBV12-4|TRBJ2-7|.|few
CASSPPDTNTYEQYF
TGTGCCAGCAGTCCCCCGGACACCAACACCTACGAGCAGTACTTC